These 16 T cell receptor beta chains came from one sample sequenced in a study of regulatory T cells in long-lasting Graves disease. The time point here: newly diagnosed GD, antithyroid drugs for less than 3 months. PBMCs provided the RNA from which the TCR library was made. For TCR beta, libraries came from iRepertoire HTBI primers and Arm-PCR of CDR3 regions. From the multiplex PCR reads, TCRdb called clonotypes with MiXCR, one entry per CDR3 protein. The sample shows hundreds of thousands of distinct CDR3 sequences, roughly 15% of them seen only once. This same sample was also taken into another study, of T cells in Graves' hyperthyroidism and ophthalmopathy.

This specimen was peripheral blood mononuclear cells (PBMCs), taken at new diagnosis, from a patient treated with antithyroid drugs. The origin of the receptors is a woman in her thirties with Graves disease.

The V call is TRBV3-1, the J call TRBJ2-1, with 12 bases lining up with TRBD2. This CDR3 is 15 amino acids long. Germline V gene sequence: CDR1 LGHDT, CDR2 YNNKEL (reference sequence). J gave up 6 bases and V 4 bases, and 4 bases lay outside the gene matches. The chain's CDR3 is CASSRLAGVLNEQFF. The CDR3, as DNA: TGTGCCAGCAGCCGACTAGCGGGAGTACTCAATGAGCAGTTCTTC.

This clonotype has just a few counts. CDR3: CAWSVAGLLSNQPQHF. CDR3 DNA sequence: TGTGCCTGGAGTGTAGCTGGGCTTTTGAGCAATCAGCCCCAGCATTTT. This chain uses TRBV30 with TRBJ1-5, with unresolved D. Trimming pared 0 bases from V and 1 base from J, leaving 13 bases between. The CDR3 is 16 residues long. Germline V gene sequence: CDR1 GTSNPN, CDR2 SVGIG (reference sequence).

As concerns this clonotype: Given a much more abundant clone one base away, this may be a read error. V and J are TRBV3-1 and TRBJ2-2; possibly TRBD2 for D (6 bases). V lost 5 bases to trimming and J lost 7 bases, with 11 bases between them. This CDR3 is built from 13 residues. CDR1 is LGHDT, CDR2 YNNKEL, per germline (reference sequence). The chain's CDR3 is CASSRGSGGELFF. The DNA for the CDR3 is TGTGCCAGCAGCAGGGGTAGCGGCGGGGAGCTGTTTTTT.

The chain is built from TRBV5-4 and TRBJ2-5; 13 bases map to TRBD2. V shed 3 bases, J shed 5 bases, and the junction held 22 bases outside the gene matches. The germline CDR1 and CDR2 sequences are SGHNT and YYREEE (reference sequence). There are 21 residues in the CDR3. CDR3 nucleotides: TGTGCCAGCAGCTCACCGAAAGGGACTAGCGGGGCAAGAGGAGGGAGGGAGACCCAGTACTTC. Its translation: CASSSPKGTSGARGGRETQYF.

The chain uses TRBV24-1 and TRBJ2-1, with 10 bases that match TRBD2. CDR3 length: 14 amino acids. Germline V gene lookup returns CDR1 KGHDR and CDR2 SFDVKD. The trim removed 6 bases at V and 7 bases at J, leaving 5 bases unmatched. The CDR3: CATSQREGLNEQFF. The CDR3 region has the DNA TGTGCCACCAGTCAGCGGGAGGGCCTGAATGAGCAGTTCTTC.

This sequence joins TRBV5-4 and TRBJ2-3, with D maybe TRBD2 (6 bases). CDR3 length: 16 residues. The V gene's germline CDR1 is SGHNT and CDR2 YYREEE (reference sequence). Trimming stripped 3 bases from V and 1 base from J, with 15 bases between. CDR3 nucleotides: TGTGCCAGCAGCTCCCTCGGAGCGGGTCGCACAGATACGCAGTATTTT. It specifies CASSSLGAGRTDTQYF.

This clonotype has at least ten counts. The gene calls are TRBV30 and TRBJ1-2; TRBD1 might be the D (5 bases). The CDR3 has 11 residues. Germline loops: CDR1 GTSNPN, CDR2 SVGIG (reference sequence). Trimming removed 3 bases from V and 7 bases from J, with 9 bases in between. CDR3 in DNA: TGTGCCTGGAGGCCGGGGGGTGGCTACACCTTC. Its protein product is CAWRPGGGYTF.

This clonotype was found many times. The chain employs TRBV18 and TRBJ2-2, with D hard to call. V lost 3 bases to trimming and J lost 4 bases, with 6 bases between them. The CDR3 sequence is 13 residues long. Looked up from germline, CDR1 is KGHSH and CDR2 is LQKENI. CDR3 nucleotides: TGTGCCAGCTCACCCAGTTCCACCGGGGAGCTGTTTTTT. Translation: CASSPSSTGELFF.

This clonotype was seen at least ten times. Here the CDR3 reads CASSPPETGTIQTYEQYF. In nucleotides, the CDR3 is TGTGCCAGCTCACCACCGGAGACAGGGACGATTCAGACCTACGAGCAGTACTTC. The V gene is TRBV18, the J gene TRBJ2-7; TRBD1 agrees at 7 bases. The CDR3 spans 18 residues. J lost 2 bases, V lost 0 bases, and 13 bases had no gene match. CDR1 and CDR2 (germline): KGHSH, LQKENI. Using reference TRBV18 and TRBJ2-7 for the parts outside the CDR3, the full variable domain is NAGVMQNPRHLVRRRGQEARLRCSPMKGHSHVYWYRQLPEEGLKFMVYLQKENIIDESGMPKERFSAEFPKEGPSILRIQQVVRGDSAAYFCASSPPETGTIQTYEQYFGPGTRLTVT.

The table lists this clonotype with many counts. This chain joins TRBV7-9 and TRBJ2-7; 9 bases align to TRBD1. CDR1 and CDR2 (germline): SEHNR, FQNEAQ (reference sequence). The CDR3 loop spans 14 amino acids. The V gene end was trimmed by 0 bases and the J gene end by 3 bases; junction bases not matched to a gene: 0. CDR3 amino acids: CASSLADRGYEQYF. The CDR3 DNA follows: TGTGCCAGCAGCTTAGCGGACAGGGGCTACGAGCAGTACTTC.

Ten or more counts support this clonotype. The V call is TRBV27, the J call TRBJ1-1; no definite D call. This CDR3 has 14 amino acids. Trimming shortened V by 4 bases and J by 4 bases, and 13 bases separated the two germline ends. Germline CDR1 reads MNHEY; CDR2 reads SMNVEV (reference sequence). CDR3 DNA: TGTGCCAGCAGTTCCAAGGGCTTCAGCACTGAAGCTTTCTTT. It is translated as CASSSKGFSTEAFF.

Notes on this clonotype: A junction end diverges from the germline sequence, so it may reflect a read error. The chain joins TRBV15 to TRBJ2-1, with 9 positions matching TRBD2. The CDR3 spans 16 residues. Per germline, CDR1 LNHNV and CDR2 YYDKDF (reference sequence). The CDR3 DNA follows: TGTGCCACCAGCAGAGATGGGAGCGGGAGGTACAATGAGCAGCTCTTC. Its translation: CATSRDGSGRYNEQLF. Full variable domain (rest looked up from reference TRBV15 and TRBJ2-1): DAMVIQNPRYQVTQFGKPVTLSCSQTLNHNVMYWYQQKSSQAPKLLFHYYDKDFNNEADTPDNFQSRRPNTSFCFLDIRSPGLGDTAMYLCATSRDGSGRYNEQLFGPGTRLTVL.

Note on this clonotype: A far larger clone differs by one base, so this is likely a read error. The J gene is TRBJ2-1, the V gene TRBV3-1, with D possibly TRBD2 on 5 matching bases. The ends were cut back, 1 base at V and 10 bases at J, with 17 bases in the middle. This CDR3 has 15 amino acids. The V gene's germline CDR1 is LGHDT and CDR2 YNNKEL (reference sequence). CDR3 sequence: CASSQGGLTAYEQFF. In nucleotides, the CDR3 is TGTGCCAGCAGCCAAGGCGGACTCACAGCCTACGAGCAGTTCTTC.

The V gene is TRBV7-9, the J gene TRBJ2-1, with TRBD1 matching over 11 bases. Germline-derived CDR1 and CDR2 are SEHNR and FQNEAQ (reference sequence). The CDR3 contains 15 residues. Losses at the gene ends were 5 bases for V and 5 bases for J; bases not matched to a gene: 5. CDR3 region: CASSRTGGENNEQFF. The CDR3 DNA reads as TGTGCCAGCAGCCGGACAGGGGGCGAGAACAATGAGCAGTTCTTC.

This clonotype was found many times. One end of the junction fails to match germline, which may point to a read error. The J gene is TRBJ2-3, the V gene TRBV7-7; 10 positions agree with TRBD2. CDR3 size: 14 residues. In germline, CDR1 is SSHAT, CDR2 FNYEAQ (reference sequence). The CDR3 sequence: CASSASGRGDTQYF. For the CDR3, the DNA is TGTGCTAGCAGCGCTAGCGGGAGAGGTGATACGCAGTATTTT. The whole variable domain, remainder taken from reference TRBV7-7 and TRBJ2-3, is GAGVSQSPRYKVTKRGQDVTLRCDPISSHATLYWYQQALGQGPEFLTYFNYEAQPDKSGLPSDRFSAERPEGSISTLTIQRTEQRDSAMYRCASSASGRGDTQYFGPGTRLTVL.

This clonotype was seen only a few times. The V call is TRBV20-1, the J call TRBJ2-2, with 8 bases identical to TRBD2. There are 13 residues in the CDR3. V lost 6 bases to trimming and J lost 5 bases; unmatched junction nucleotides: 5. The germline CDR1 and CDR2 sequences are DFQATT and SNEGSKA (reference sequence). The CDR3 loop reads CSAPAGETGELFF. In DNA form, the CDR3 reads TGCAGTGCCCCAGCGGGAGAGACCGGGGAGCTGTTTTTT.